The 13 T cell receptor beta chains below all came from one sample that was sequenced in a study of T cell changes during pregnancy in multiple sclerosis. Libraries were prepared by immunoSEQ multiplex PCR; TCRdb keeps only in-frame clonotypes and omits some of them. This table has fewer than 55,000 clones, 85% to 90% appearing once. The sequencing used CD8+ T cells from peripheral blood mononuclear cells, collected after pregnancy. Receptor source: a female donor in good health, enrolled as a control in a pregnancy study.

The chain employs TRBV27 and TRBJ2-7; tentatively, D is TRBD2 (6 bases). The germline V and J ends were trimmed by 8 bases and 3 bases, with 23 bases remaining between them. This CDR3 has 16 residues. Germline CDR1 and CDR2: MNHEY and SMNVEV (reference sequence). CDR3 DNA sequence: TGTGCCAGCTCCCTTTCGAGAGGGGACTTCGTCTACGAGCAGTACTTC. It codes for CASSLSRGDFVYEQYF.

The rearrangement uses TRBV2 and TRBJ1-5; possibly TRBD1 for D (6 bases). Germline CDR1 SNHLY, CDR2 FYNNEI. The V and J ends lost 3 bases and 4 bases respectively, with 10 bases between them. The CDR3 runs to 14 residues. CDR3 DNA sequence: TGTGCCAGCAGTGAGAGGGACATGAATCAGCCCCAGCATTTT. Amino acid sequence: CASSERDMNQPQHF.

The CDR3 nucleotides read TGTGCCAGCAGTGAAAAGGAGGACTCTGGAAACACCATATATTTT. Translated, it gives CASSEKEDSGNTIYF. The V and J genes are TRBV6-1 and TRBJ1-3; D is unclear. CDR3 length: 15 residues. Per germline, CDR1 MNHNS and CDR2 SASEGT. V lost 2 bases, J lost 0 bases, and 8 bases lay in between.

The gene calls are TRBV4-1 and TRBJ2-7; 7 bases line up with TRBD2. Germline CDR1 and CDR2: MGHRA and YSYEKL. The CDR3 contains 14 residues. Germline trimming cut 1 base from V and 2 bases from J; bases unmatched to any gene: 2. For the CDR3, the DNA is TGCGCCAGCAGCCAAGGCGGGGGAACCTACGAGCAGTACTTC. Protein sequence: CASSQGGGTYEQYF.

This chain links TRBV15 with TRBJ2-3; 12 nucleotides agree with TRBD2. The CDR3 has 17 residues. Germline V gives CDR1 LNHNV, CDR2 YYDKDF (reference sequence). Trimming cost V 4 bases and J 2 bases; bases outside gene matches: 7. Here the CDR3 DNA reads TGTGCCACCAGCACCCAACTAGCGGGGGGACTCACAGATACGCAGTATTTT. Its protein is CATSTQLAGGLTDTQYF.

The chain employs TRBV7-9 and TRBJ1-6; D possibly corresponds to TRBD1 (6 bases). This CDR3 has 15 amino acids. CDR1 SEHNR and CDR2 FQNEAQ come from the germline V gene (reference sequence). The germline V and J ends were trimmed by 5 bases and 8 bases, with 16 bases remaining between them. CDR3 bases: TGTGCCAGCAGCCCCGGGGGGCTTGGGGATTCACCCCTCCACTTT. It translates to CASSPGGLGDSPLHF.

V usage is TRBV5-6 and J usage is TRBJ1-4; D not resolved. V lost 4 bases, J lost 6 bases, and 16 bases lay in between. Germline V gene lookup returns CDR1 SGHDT and CDR2 YYEEEE. This CDR3 spans 15 amino acids. The CDR3 bases are TGTGCCAGCAGCACCCAAATGAGTGCCTATGAAAAACTGTTTTTT. It translates to CASSTQMSAYEKLFF.

This clone appeared once. CDR3: CAIRVFAGRSYEQYF. CDR3 DNA: TGTGCCATCAGGGTCTTCGCGGGGCGCTCATACGAGCAGTACTTC. J is TRBJ2-7 and V is TRBV10-3, with D possibly being TRBD2 (6 bases). Germline V lookup: CDR1 ENHRY, CDR2 SYGVKD. V was trimmed by 6 bases and J by 4 bases, leaving 19 bases between them. The CDR3 consists of 15 residues.

This sequence joins TRBV4-3 and TRBJ2-3; D is unresolved. From germline, CDR1 is LGHNA and CDR2 YSLEER. The CDR3 contains 18 residues. V gave up 0 bases and J gave up 4 bases, with 20 bases separating them. The CDR3 DNA reads TGCGCCAGCAGCCAAGATCGGTTTAGCAGCCCGGGTCCAGATACGCAGTATTTT. It encodes CASSQDRFSSPGPDTQYF.

The V call is TRBV7-9, the J call TRBJ1-2; D unclear. Germline CDR1 reads SEHNR; CDR2 reads FQNEAQ (reference sequence). V lost 3 bases, J lost 7 bases, and 12 bases lay in between. CDR3 length: 13 residues. CDR3 amino acids: CASSFEALGGYTF. The CDR3 DNA follows: TGTGCCAGCAGCTTTGAGGCCCTCGGTGGCTACACCTTC.

The sample holds one count of this clone. The rearrangement joins TRBV9 to TRBJ2-5; 10 positions agree with TRBD2. Per germline, CDR1 SGDLS and CDR2 YYNGEE. This CDR3 has 14 amino acids. The junction had 2 bases not matched to a gene; V was cut back by 3 bases and J by 3 bases. The chain's CDR3 is CASSALAGEETQYF. CDR3 nucleotides: TGTGCCAGCAGCGCCCTAGCGGGGGAAGAGACCCAGTACTTC.

This chain connects TRBV6-1 to TRBJ2-7, with 7 bases fitting TRBD1. CDR3 length: 13 residues. V gave up 6 bases and J gave up 3 bases; unmatched junction bases: 5. CDR1 and CDR2 from the germline V gene are MNHNS and SASEGT. CDR3: CASSRGQLYEQYF. DNA for the CDR3: TGTGCCAGCAGCCGGGGACAGCTCTACGAGCAGTACTTC.

V gene TRBV5-6 combines with J gene TRBJ2-1; D is unresolved. Trimming left V 5 bases short and J 10 bases short, with 13 bases between. Per germline, CDR1 SGHDT and CDR2 YYEEEE. The CDR3 is 12 amino acids. The CDR3 DNA follows: TGTGCCAGCAGTTGGGCCCGTCGAGAGCAGTTCTTC. It codes for CASSWARREQFF.